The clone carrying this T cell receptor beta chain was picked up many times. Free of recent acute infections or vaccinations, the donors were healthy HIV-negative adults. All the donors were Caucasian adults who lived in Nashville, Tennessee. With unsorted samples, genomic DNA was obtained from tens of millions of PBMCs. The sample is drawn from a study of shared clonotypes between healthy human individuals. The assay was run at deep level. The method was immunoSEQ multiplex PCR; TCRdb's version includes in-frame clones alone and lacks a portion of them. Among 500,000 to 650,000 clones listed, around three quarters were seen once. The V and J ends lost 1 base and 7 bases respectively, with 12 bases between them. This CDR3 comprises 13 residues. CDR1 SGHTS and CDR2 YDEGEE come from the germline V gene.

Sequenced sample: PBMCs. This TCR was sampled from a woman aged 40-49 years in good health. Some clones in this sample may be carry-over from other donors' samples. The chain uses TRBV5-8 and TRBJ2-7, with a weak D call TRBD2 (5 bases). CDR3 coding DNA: TGTGCCAGCAGCTTGACTAGGCTGGGGGAGCAGTACTTC. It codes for CASSLTRLGEQYF. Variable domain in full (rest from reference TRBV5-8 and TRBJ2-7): EAGVTQSPTHLIKTRGQQATLRCSPISGHTSVYWYQQALGLGLQFLLWYDEGEERNRGNFPPRFSGRQFPNYSSELNVNALELEDSALYLCASSLTRLGEQYFGPGTRLTVT.